These T cell receptor beta chains were read from a single sample in a study of PD-1 blockade in classical Hodgkin lymphoma. The method was immunoSEQ multiplex PCR; TCRdb's version includes in-frame clones alone and lacks a portion of them. The table records over 15,000 clones, more than 55% of them present only once. The specimen comprised peripheral blood mononuclear cells (PBMCs), sampled before the second cycle of nivolumab. The receptor source for this set is a human donor with classical Hodgkin lymphoma. The conserved cysteine and the conserved F or W are not part of the CDR3 here. Each record gives: V gene, clone size, J gene, CDR3 protein. Only some rows state a clone size, as once, few, many or a class for expanded clones.

>TRBV2|-|TRBJ1-6
ASKLRTGRDYNSPLH
>TRBV5-4|-|TRBJ2-5
ASSDRDTTRETQY
>TRBV19|-|TRBJ2-2
ASSPGVRAGELF
>TRBV7-6|-|TRBJ1-2
ASSLFGLSDYGYT
>TRBV18|-|TRBJ2-5
ASSPPSRGGSETQY
>TRBV7-2|-|TRBJ2-2
ASSLALGQTGELF
>TRBV6-4|-|TRBJ2-1
ASGVWREGYNEQF
>TRBV10-3|once|TRBJ1-5
AISVRGDNQPQH
>TRBV6-1|once|TRBJ2-3
ASSERSGAGDTQY
>TRBV27|-|TRBJ2-5
ASSPRGGEETQY
>TRBV18|-|TRBJ1-1
ASSPTGTGDTEAF
>TRBV6-6|-|TRBJ2-2
ASSNTGELF
>TRBV2|few|TRBJ2-5
ASKVRQETQY
>TRBV19|-|TRBJ1-6
ASSIRKTGSAYNSPLH
>TRBV2|-|TRBJ1-5
ASSGERGNQPQH
>TRBV10-3|-|TRBJ2-3
AISDPSGTRDTQY
>TRBV10-2|-|TRBJ1-2
ASSDRVVGYT
>TRBV5-4|-|TRBJ2-5
ASSRAGLAGGDKTQY
>TRBV4-1|-|TRBJ2-7
ASSQELATGSYEQY
>TRBV5-6|once|TRBJ2-2
ASSPGTGSGELF
>TRBV19|-|TRBJ2-3
ASTPTGTRTDTQY
>TRBV2|-|TRBJ2-7
ASSEVRGQGLYEQY
>TRBV7-2|-|TRBJ1-1
ASSTRQGSLNTEAF
>TRBV4-2|large|TRBJ1-1
ASRRPLTGLGYTEAF
>TRBV5-6|-|TRBJ2-7
ASWEQGSYEQY
>TRBV11-3|-|TRBJ2-1
ASSSGQGASHEQF
>TRBV6-1|-|TRBJ2-5
ASSVTAGDQETQY
>TRBV7-9|once|TRBJ1-5
ASSLEVGGYSNQPQH
>TRBV6-4|-|TRBJ2-1
ASSDGWGQF
>TRBV18|few|TRBJ2-3
ASSPSGADTQY
>TRBV19|-|TRBJ2-7
ASRPSGRRNEQY
>TRBV5-1|-|TRBJ2-1
ASSLAVPQGGNEQF
>TRBV6-1|few|TRBJ2-7
ASTRTYEQY
>TRBV6-1|-|TRBJ1-5
ASSYGGPQH
>TRBV16|large|TRBJ1-6
ASSQLTDYSPLH
>TRBV28|-|TRBJ1-5
ASSPDSGGNQPQH
>TRBV5-6|-|-
ASSLAGTGFYEQY
>TRBV5-4|-|TRBJ2-5
ASSLGMGQMQETQY
>TRBV30|few|TRBJ2-1
AWSITSGRNEQF
>TRBV5-1|-|TRBJ2-3
ASSIAGGVDTQY
>TRBV5-4|-|TRBJ1-6
ASSLASLEGSPLH
>TRBV11-2|-|TRBJ2-5
ASSLAGTGGAKTQY
>TRBV28|-|TRBJ1-4
ASSSEDRIIEKLF
>TRBV7-9|few|TRBJ2-7
ASSDSGRADLPYEQY
>TRBV6-5|-|TRBJ2-2
ANARGRDLTGELF
>TRBV2|-|TRBJ2-2
ASSEGLGRTGELF
>TRBV5-4|-|TRBJ2-5
ASSHRLAEQETQY
>TRBV5-1|-|TRBJ2-1
ASSGNSGTSSYNEQF
>TRBV27|-|TRBJ2-7
ASSPIGLEAHEQY
>TRBV11-2|-|TRBJ2-7
ASSPQAGSWNEQY
>TRBV4-2|-|TRBJ1-2
ASSQDSSVGNGGYT
>TRBV7-9|few|TRBJ1-3
ASSPQVGTGFNSGNTIY
>TRBV5-6|-|TRBJ2-5
ASSLQETQY
>TRBV21-1|-|TRBJ1-1
ASSFRTEAF
>TRBV6-1|-|TRBJ1-5
ASSGLYDYRGNQPQH
>TRBV5-5|medium-sized|TRBJ2-1
ASSSGLSGNEQF
>TRBV7-6|-|TRBJ2-1
ASSVGTGTGNPNEQF
>TRBV7-9|-|TRBJ2-1
ASSPRLAGAGDEQF
>TRBV7-9|-|TRBJ2-1
ASSLGLAGGEQF